What follows are 27 T cell receptor beta chains derived from one specimen sequenced in a study of control samples from healthy donors and cancer patients. Only in-frame clones appear in the TCRdb table, and some are missing; sequencing was by immunoSEQ multiplex PCR. Counted here are some 110,000 clones, over 90% occurring once; the ten biggest clones make up about 2.5%. The sample taken for sequencing was blood. These receptors all come from a man in his thirties or forties in good health.

This chain links TRBV6-4 with TRBJ2-3; 12 bases align to TRBD2. This CDR3 contains 15 residues. Looked up from germline, CDR1 is MRHNA and CDR2 is SNTAGT. J lost 3 bases, V lost 6 bases, and 4 bases had no gene match. This chain's CDR3 is CASSSGLAGTDTQYF. The CDR3 DNA reads as TGTGCCAGCAGCTCAGGACTAGCGGGGACAGATACGCAGTATTTT.

The chain uses TRBV6-5 and TRBJ2-7; TRBD1 matches at 7 bases. J was trimmed by 6 bases and V by 9 bases; bases with no gene match: 11. The CDR3 is 13 amino acids. From germline, CDR1 is MNHEY and CDR2 SVGAGI. CDR3 DNA sequence: TGTGCCAGTAACCCGACAGGGCGGACCGAGCAGTACTTC. Its translation is CASNPTGRTEQYF.

V and J are TRBV5-6 and TRBJ1-1; unclear D gene. Germline V gene lookup returns CDR1 SGHDT and CDR2 YYEEEE. The CDR3 sequence is 15 residues long. The germline V and J ends were trimmed by 1 base and 0 bases, with 10 bases remaining between them. Here the CDR3 reads CASSLLNGMNTEAFF. The CDR3 nucleotides read TGTGCCAGCAGCTTGCTCAACGGCATGAACACTGAAGCTTTCTTT. Filled out from reference TRBV5-6 and TRBJ1-1, the complete variable domain reads DAGVTQSPTHLIKTRGQQVTLRCSPKSGHDTVSWYQQALGQGPQFIFQYYEEEERQRGNFPDRFSGHQFPNYSSELNVNALLLGDSALYLCASSLLNGMNTEAFFGQGTRLTVV.

The rearrangement joins TRBV7-9 to TRBJ2-7; 8 positions agree with TRBD1. CDR3 length: 15 residues. Germline loops: CDR1 SEHNR, CDR2 FQNEAQ (reference sequence). V was pared by 4 bases and J by 4 bases, with 9 bases of the junction left unmatched. This CDR3 is CASSWNDRGRYEQYF. In DNA form, the CDR3 reads TGTGCCAGCAGCTGGAACGACAGGGGCCGATACGAGCAGTACTTC.

The chain carries TRBV30 and TRBJ2-7; 11 bases line up with TRBD2. CDR3 length: 15 amino acids. V lost 3 bases and J lost 0; bases outside the gene matches: 4. Germline V gives CDR1 GTSNPN, CDR2 SVGIG (reference sequence). In DNA form, the CDR3 reads TGTGCCTGGAGACCTAGCGGGGGGAGCTCCTACGAGCAGTACGTC. Amino acid sequence: CAWRPSGGSSYEQYV.

The V call is TRBV6-1, the J call TRBJ2-2; unclear D gene. Trimming took off 3 bases at V and 7 bases at J, with 12 bases between the two ends. The CDR3 contains 14 residues. Germline V gene lookup returns CDR1 MNHNS and CDR2 SASEGT. CDR3 DNA sequence: TGTGCCAGCAGTGATGAATCCTTCGGCGGGGAGCTGTTTTTT. It encodes CASSDESFGGELFF.

This clone was seen a single time. V usage is TRBV30 and J usage is TRBJ1-5; D is unclear. Trimming cost V 2 bases and J 2 bases, with 10 bases left between them. CDR1 is GTSNPN, CDR2 SVGIG, per germline (reference sequence). This CDR3 is 14 amino acids long. The chain's CDR3 is CAWSRGNGNQPQHF. For the CDR3, the DNA is TGTGCCTGGAGTCGGGGTAACGGCAATCAGCCCCAGCATTTT.

The rearrangement joins TRBV6-4 to TRBJ1-1; the D is unclear. The V and J ends lost 6 bases and 1 base respectively, with 9 bases between them. Per the germline V gene, CDR1 is MRHNA and CDR2 is SNTAGT. The CDR3 is 13 amino acids. The CDR3 DNA reads TGTGCCAGCAGCGGAGGAAGGAACACTGAAGCTTTCTTT. Translated: CASSGGRNTEAFF.

This clone occurred a few times. The chain links TRBV3-1 (or the pseudogene TRBV3-2) to TRBJ1-2; maybe TRBD1 (5 bases). The CDR3 spans 16 residues. CDR1 is LGHDT and CDR2 is YNNKEL in the germline V gene (reference sequence). Trimming took 4 bases from V and 4 from J, leaving 19 bases between them. The CDR3 DNA reads TGTGCCAGCAGCCTAGATTACCGGGACTTCAGCTATGGCTACACCTTC. This encodes CASSLDYRDFSYGYTF.

This clone occurred once. This chain uses TRBV6-5 with TRBJ2-7; D is perhaps TRBD1 or TRBD2 (5 bases each). CDR1 is MNHEY, CDR2 SVGAGI, per germline. The length of the CDR3 is 12 residues. With 7 bases removed from V and 5 bases from J, the gap between germline ends came to 12 bases. CDR3: CASIRRGDEQYF. In DNA form, the CDR3 reads TGTGCCAGCATCCGACGAGGGGACGAGCAGTACTTC.

The chain employs TRBV7-8 and TRBJ2-5; D ambiguous. Germline V gives CDR1 SGHVS, CDR2 FQNEAQ. V was pared by 5 bases and J by 0 bases, with 7 bases between. This CDR3 comprises 13 residues. The chain's CDR3 is CASSRRYQETQYF. The CDR3 nucleotides are TGTGCCAGCAGCCGAAGGTACCAAGAGACCCAGTACTTC.

DNA for the CDR3: TGCGCCAGCAGCCCTAGCGGGGGCGCCTACAATGAGCAGTTCTTC. It translates to CASSPSGGAYNEQFF. The chain joins TRBV10-2 to TRBJ2-1; 10 bases fit TRBD2. V lost 6 bases and J lost 2; bases outside the gene matches: 4. There are 15 residues in the CDR3. Per germline, CDR1 WSHSY and CDR2 SAAADI.

The CDR3 here is CASSLGIQGAGPQHF. CDR3 nucleotide sequence: TGCGCCAGCAGCTTGGGAATTCAGGGCGCAGGACCCCAGCATTTT. This chain uses TRBV5-1 with TRBJ1-5, with a tentative D call TRBD1 (5 bases). The V gene's germline CDR1 is SGHRS and CDR2 YFSETQ. The CDR3 has 15 amino acids. Trimming left V 0 bases short and J 10 bases short, with 17 bases between.

This clone has a single count. The identical CDR3 is also encoded by other nucleotide sequences in the sample. The chain couples TRBV19 to TRBJ2-2; 7 bases line up with TRBD2. This CDR3 has 17 amino acids. The trim removed 7 bases at V and 4 bases at J, leaving 15 bases unmatched. Germline V lookup: CDR1 LNHDA, CDR2 SQIVND (reference sequence). The CDR3 DNA follows: TGTGCCAGTATGGGGGGGTGGGGCACGGAAAGCACCGGGGAGCTGTTTTTT. Protein sequence: CASMGGWGTESTGELFF.

The genes are TRBV19 and TRBJ2-3, with a weak D call TRBD1 (5 bases). V lost 1 base and J 0 bases, leaving 11 bases between the germline ends. The CDR3 loop spans 16 amino acids. Germline V CDR1 and CDR2: LNHDA, SQIVND (reference sequence). CDR3 protein: CASSIGGHLSTDTQYF. CDR3 coding DNA: TGTGCCAGTAGTATAGGCGGACACCTTAGCACAGATACGCAGTATTTT.

The genes are TRBV11-2 and TRBJ2-5; weak D call: TRBD2 (6 bases). The CDR3 is made up of 15 amino acids. Trimming shortened V by 5 bases and J by 2 bases, and 15 bases separated the two germline ends. Germline V gives CDR1 SGHAT, CDR2 FQNNGV. CDR3 residues: CASSLTPGEQETQYF. The CDR3 DNA reads as TGTGCCAGCAGCCTGACGCCGGGGGAGCAAGAGACCCAGTACTTC.

The V call is TRBV5-1, the J call TRBJ2-1, with 7 bases identical to TRBD2. The CDR3 has 17 residues. Looked up from germline, CDR1 is SGHRS and CDR2 is YFSETQ. V trimming: 4 bases; J trimming: 4 bases; junction bases outside the gene matches: 14. CDR3 sequence (DNA): TGCGCCAGCAGCCCAACACGGGGAGGGAACCCTTACAATGAGCAGTTCTTC. Protein sequence: CASSPTRGGNPYNEQFF.

The gene calls are TRBV11-2 and TRBJ1-2; no definite D call. V was cut by 1 base and J by 1 base, with 7 bases left in between. Germline values: CDR1 SGHAT, CDR2 FQNNGV. The CDR3 sequence is 14 residues long. In DNA form, the CDR3 reads TGTGCCAGCAGCTTAGGAACGGGTAACTATGGCTACACCTTC. This sequence encodes CASSLGTGNYGYTF.

The gene calls are TRBV27 and TRBJ2-2; D gene ambiguous. Germline CDR1 reads MNHEY; CDR2 reads SMNVEV (reference sequence). The CDR3 is 14 amino acids. V was trimmed by 1 base and J by 7 bases, leaving 10 bases between them. The CDR3 region is CASSLLGPDGELFF. CDR3 nucleotide sequence: TGTGCCAGCAGTTTATTGGGCCCGGACGGGGAGCTGTTTTTT.

The CDR3 DNA sequence: TGTGCCAGCAGCACCGGGACTAGCGGGGGCCCCTACAATGAGCAGTTCTTC. It is translated as CASSTGTSGGPYNEQFF. The genes are TRBV5-4 and TRBJ2-1, with TRBD2 matching 14 bases. CDR1 is SGHNT and CDR2 is YYREEE in the germline V gene (reference sequence). With V trimmed by 4 bases and J by 2 bases, 5 bases remained unmatched. This CDR3 comprises 17 residues.

This rearrangement joins TRBV4-2 to TRBJ1-2; the D gene is possibly TRBD1 (5 bases). The V gene's germline CDR1 is LGHNA and CDR2 YNFKEQ. The CDR3 covers 17 residues. The ends were cut back, 2 bases at V and 0 bases at J, with 16 bases in the middle. The DNA for the CDR3 is TGTGCCAGCAGCCAATCGGGTCGGGGACGCTCTAACTATGGCTACACCTTC. It specifies CASSQSGRGRSNYGYTF.

The chain employs TRBV28 and TRBJ2-4; 9 bases map to TRBD1. V lost 5 bases, J lost 4 bases, and 6 bases stayed unmatched. The CDR3 spans 15 residues. Germline CDR1 is MDHEN and CDR2 is SYDVKM. Here the CDR3 DNA reads TGTGCCAGCAGTGCAGCGACAGGGGGAAAAAACATTCAGTACTTC. Amino acids: CASSAATGGKNIQYF. The whole variable domain, filled in from reference TRBV28 and TRBJ2-4, reads DVKVTQSSRYLVKRTGEKVFLECVQDMDHENMFWYRQDPGLGLRLIYFSYDVKMKEKGDIPEGYSVSREKKERFSLILESASTNQTSMYLCASSAATGGKNIQYFGAGTRLSVL.

This clone is a singleton in its sample. The gene calls are TRBV15 and TRBJ2-5, with unresolved D. This CDR3 is 12 amino acids long. The germline V and J ends were trimmed by 0 bases and 5 bases, with 4 bases remaining between them. CDR1 and CDR2 from the germline V gene are LNHNV and YYDKDF (reference sequence). CDR3 bases: TGTGCCACCAGCAGAGATGTGGAGACCCAGTACTTC. The encoded protein is CATSRDVETQYF.

This chain connects TRBV7-8 to TRBJ1-1, with D perhaps matching TRBD1 (5 bases). Deletions cut 0 bases from V and 6 bases from J, with 11 bases between. Germline V lookup: CDR1 SGHVS, CDR2 FQNEAQ. The CDR3 sequence is 14 residues long. CDR3 nucleotide sequence: TGTGCCAGCAGCTTAGCTTACGGGGCCTCTGAAGCTTTCTTT. As protein: CASSLAYGASEAFF.

V and J are TRBV19 and TRBJ1-1; weak D call: TRBD1 (6 bases). V was clipped by 11 bases and J by 4 bases, with 20 bases between them. The length of the CDR3 is 14 residues. In germline, CDR1 is LNHDA, CDR2 SQIVND (reference sequence). CDR3 in DNA: TGTGCCGGGGCCCGGACAGCCTTGAGCACTGAAGCTTTCTTT. Residues: CAGARTALSTEAFF.

The chain links TRBV28 to TRBJ1-6; D unclear. CDR1 is MDHEN, CDR2 SYDVKM, per germline. The CDR3 spans 16 residues. V was shortened by 2 bases and J by 0 bases, with 8 bases between the two germline ends. CDR3 nucleotide sequence: TGTGCCAGCAGTTTAGAATGGAGCTCCTATAATTCACCCCTCCACTTT. This sequence encodes CASSLEWSSYNSPLHF.

Comments on this clone: The junction shows a germline mismatch at one end, possibly a read error. The V call is TRBV5-1, the J call TRBJ1-5; 8 nucleotides align to TRBD1. Germline V gene data show CDR1 as SGHRS and CDR2 as YFSETQ. This CDR3 contains 14 residues. CDR3 nucleotide sequence: TGCGCCGGCAGCCCAGACAGGGGAGGTCAGCCCCAGCATTTT. Translated, it gives CAGSPDRGGQPQHF.